A single T cell receptor beta chain is shown here with its context. Authors' methods: Amplification of reference gene primers was used by the study to estimate nucleated cell counts. Assay used: immunoSEQ multiplex PCR; TCRdb lists only in-frame clones, some missing. V and J calls and clone size are given by that table; D and trimming were obtained from the DNA. The sample shows around 85,000 clones, roughly 90% of them seen only once. This entry is derived from a study of blood T cell repertoires in COVID-19. Background on the study: Sites across the United States, Italy and Spain contributed samples from acute and convalescent COVID-19. From T cells, B-cell-depleted T cells, or PBMCs came the material, which was cDNA or gDNA.

Trimming pared 5 bases from V and 2 bases from J, leaving 13 bases between. This CDR3 is built from 15 residues. Per the germline V gene, CDR1 is KGHSH and CDR2 is LQKENI. Sequences were obtained from peripheral blood. This clonotype was obtained from a woman of 80 years or more with active or convalescent COVID-19. The gene calls are TRBV18 and TRBJ2-1; maybe TRBD1 (6 bases). The CDR3 reads CASSSSQGTYNEQFF. For the CDR3, the DNA is TGTGCCAGCTCATCATCACAGGGAACCTACAATGAGCAGTTCTTC.